The clone carrying this TCR beta chain was counted at least ten times. Its cognate antigen is unknown. This entry comes from a study of neurological immune-mediated disorders. Findings of the study overall: Across subjects, expanded clones had no CDR3 amino acid sequences in common, pointing to private repertoires in all groups. The study phylogenetically grouped the repertoires of 18 of 34 multiple sclerosis patients into one related-CDR3 cluster, a possible signature.

PBMCs stored at -80 C, numbering 2 million, were the origin of the unsorted libraries. The authors produced cDNA by 5'RACE using 10-nucleotide random UMIs. One entry per CDR3 protein results from TCRdb running MiXCR on the 5' RACE reads. The table has about 62,000 distinct CDR3 sequences, roughly 3.5% seen once. Sequences were obtained from PBMCs. This clonotype was obtained from a woman in her forties or fifties with multiple sclerosis.

Here the CDR3 DNA reads TGCGCCAGCAGCTCCTCAACACTGAACTATGGCTACACCTTC. This sequence encodes CASSSSTLNYGYTF. This chain links TRBV5-1 with TRBJ1-2; D ambiguous. The CDR3 consists of 14 residues. Germline V gives CDR1 SGHRS, CDR2 YFSETQ. Trimming removed 3 bases at V and 2 bases at J, with 11 bases between. Full variable domain (remainder filled in from reference TRBV5-1 and TRBJ1-2): KAGVTQTPRYLIKTRGQQVTLSCSPISGHRSVSWYQQTPGQGLQFLFEYFSETQRNKGNFPGRFSGRQFSNSRSEMNVSTLELGDSALYLCASSSSTLNYGYTFGSGTRLTVV.